Listed below are T cell receptor beta chains from one sample, sequenced in a study of T-cell reconstitution after alpha-beta-depleted transplantation in children. TCRdb called the PCR reads again in MiXCR, with one record for every CDR3 protein. The repertoire holds some 840,000 distinct CDR3 sequences, with roughly 16% as singletons. The sample in question was PBMCs, mostly from graft donor cells, obtained 360 days after TCRalphabeta/CD19-depleted stem cell transplant. These TCRs come from a male patient younger than 18 who had a stem cell transplant for acute lymphoblastic leukemia, so the T cells may come from the graft donor. The CDR3 runs from the conserved cysteine through the conserved F or W. D genes are given only for firm matches. Clone size appears in some rows only: once, few, many, or a class for an expanded clone.

size: -; J: TRBJ2-5; V: TRBV30; D: -; CDR3: CAWSVLGFRETQYF; DNA: TGTGCCTGGAGTGTACTTGGGTTTAGGGAGACCCAGTACTTC
size: -; J: TRBJ2-6; V: TRBV21-1; D: -; CDR3: CASSIETGPCSGANVLTF; DNA: TGTGCCAGCAGCATAGAGACAGGTCCTTGCTCTGGGGCCAACGTCCTGACTTTC
size: few; J: TRBJ2-7; V: TRBV7-2; D: -; CDR3: CASSLDSTRILGQYF; DNA: TGTGCCAGCAGCTTGGACAGTACCCGAATATTGGGGCAGTACTTC
size: -; J: TRBJ2-3; V: TRBV2; D: -; CDR3: CASRAGVRGSDTQYF; DNA: TGTGCCAGCAGGGCAGGGGTCAGGGGATCGGATACGCAGTATTTT
size: -; J: TRBJ2-1; V: TRBV7-3; D: TRBD2; CDR3: CASSKLAGVTSYNEQFF; DNA: TGTGCCAGCAGCAAACTAGCGGGAGTTACTTCCTACAATGAGCAGTTCTTC
size: -; J: TRBJ2-6; V: TRBV5-1; D: TRBD1; CDR3: CASRDRGVTGANVLTF; DNA: TGCGCCAGCAGGGACAGGGGAGTAACTGGGGCCAACGTCCTGACTTTC
size: -; J: TRBJ2-3; V: TRBV7-8; D: -; CDR3: CASSLAGSYTDTQYF; DNA: TGTGCCAGCAGCTTAGCAGGGAGTTACACAGATACGCAGTATTTT
size: -; J: TRBJ2-7; V: TRBV6-5; D: -; CDR3: CASSYDFSYEQYF; DNA: TGTGCCAGCAGTTATGACTTCTCCTACGAGCAGTACTTC
size: few; J: TRBJ2-7; V: TRBV20-1; D: -; CDR3: CSAWLGPAGYEQYF; DNA: TGCAGTGCCTGGCTTGGCCCCGCGGGCTACGAGCAGTACTTC
size: -; J: TRBJ1-2; V: TRBV10-3; D: -; CDR3: CAIRRIYGYTF; DNA: TGTGCCATCAGAAGAATCTATGGCTACACCTTC
size: few; J: TRBJ2-7; V: TRBV10-3; D: -; CDR3: CAIRPSGFPYEQYF; DNA: TGTGCCATCAGGCCCAGCGGGTTCCCCTACGAGCAGTACTTC
size: few; J: TRBJ2-5; V: TRBV5-1; D: TRBD1; CDR3: CASSPKTGTGLETQYF; DNA: TGCGCCAGCAGCCCGAAGACCGGGACAGGGCTGGAGACCCAGTACTTC
size: few; J: TRBJ2-3; V: TRBV7-3; D: TRBD1; CDR3: CASSIGDRGTDTQYF; DNA: TGTGCCAGCAGCATAGGGGACAGGGGGACAGATACGCAGTATTTT
size: few; J: TRBJ1-1; V: TRBV11-2; D: -; CDR3: CASSAWAGENTEAFF; DNA: TGTGCCAGCAGCGCTTGGGCAGGGGAGAACACTGAAGCTTTCTTT
size: few; J: TRBJ1-1; V: TRBV29-1; D: -; CDR3: CSANGPEAFF; DNA: TGCAGCGCGAATGGGCCTGAAGCTTTCTTT
size: -; J: TRBJ2-1; V: TRBV9; D: TRBD2; CDR3: CASSVKRESDNEQFF; DNA: TGTGCCAGCAGCGTAAAGCGGGAGAGCGACAATGAGCAGTTCTTC
size: few; J: TRBJ2-3; V: TRBV5-5; D: TRBD2; CDR3: CASSFVLAGGPDTQYF; DNA: TGTGCCAGCAGCTTCGTACTAGCGGGAGGGCCAGATACGCAGTATTTT
size: -; J: TRBJ2-7; V: TRBV12-3/TRBV12-4; D: -; CDR3: CASSPDTAEQYF; DNA: TGTGCCAGCAGTCCAGATACAGCCGAGCAGTACTTC
size: -; J: TRBJ2-3; V: TRBV15; D: TRBD1; CDR3: CATSRSLGQGAPNTQYF; DNA: TGTGCCACCAGCAGATCCTTGGGACAGGGGGCCCCCAATACGCAGTATTTT
size: -; J: TRBJ2-7; V: TRBV3-1; D: -; CDR3: CASSHLDSPSSYEQYF; DNA: TGTGCCAGCAGCCACCTGGACAGCCCGAGCTCCTACGAGCAGTACTTC
size: few; J: TRBJ2-1; V: TRBV15; D: TRBD2; CDR3: CATSRGKYSGSGYNEQFF; DNA: TGTGCCACCAGCAGAGGGAAATATAGCGGGAGTGGCTACAATGAGCAGTTCTTC
size: few; J: TRBJ1-1; V: TRBV5-8; D: -; CDR3: CASSLRGAGTEAFF; DNA: TGTGCCAGCAGCTTGCGAGGGGCGGGCACTGAAGCTTTCTTT
size: few; J: TRBJ2-7; V: TRBV20-1; D: -; CDR3: CSATLREIYEQYF; DNA: TGCAGTGCAACCCTCAGGGAAATCTACGAGCAGTACTTC
size: -; J: TRBJ2-1; V: TRBV19; D: TRBD2; CDR3: CASSIELAGGPGEFF; DNA: TGTGCCAGTAGTATAGAACTAGCGGGAGGGCCGGGCGAGTTCTTC
size: many; J: TRBJ2-7; V: TRBV12-3/TRBV12-4; D: -; CDR3: CASTPGGGSTYEQYF; DNA: TGTGCCAGCACCCCCGGTGGGGGGAGCACCTACGAGCAGTACTTC
size: many; J: TRBJ1-2; V: TRBV4-1; D: -; CDR3: CASSQDRPTALTYGYTF; DNA: TGCGCCAGCAGCCAAGATCGACCCACCGCCCTTACATATGGCTACACCTTC
size: few; J: TRBJ2-2; V: TRBV7-3; D: TRBD2; CDR3: CASSLSVPSGRAGTGELFF; DNA: TGTGCCAGCAGCTTAAGCGTTCCTAGCGGGAGGGCCGGCACCGGGGAGCTGTTTTTT
size: -; J: TRBJ2-7; V: TRBV21-1; D: -; CDR3: CASKSAGGPWEQYF; DNA: TGTGCCAGCAAGTCCGCGGGAGGGCCGTGGGAGCAGTACTTC
size: few; J: TRBJ2-3; V: TRBV5-1; D: TRBD2; CDR3: CASSLAQAGGTDTQYF; DNA: TGCGCCAGCAGCTTGGCCCAAGCGGGAGGCACAGATACGCAGTATTTT
size: few; J: TRBJ2-7; V: TRBV29-1; D: -; CDR3: CSVEWLARSYEQYF; DNA: TGCAGCGTTGAATGGCTAGCGCGATCCTACGAGCAGTACTTC
size: few; J: TRBJ2-5; V: TRBV19; D: TRBD2; CDR3: CASRDSGTRKQETQYF; DNA: TGTGCCAGTAGGGATTCCGGGACTAGAAAACAAGAGACCCAGTACTTC
size: -; J: TRBJ1-5; V: TRBV5-1; D: -; CDR3: CASSSEGGLRPQHF; DNA: TGCGCCAGCAGCTCGGAGGGCGGACTTCGGCCCCAGCATTTT